The 3 T cell receptor beta chains below were found in one sample sequenced in a study of radiotherapy plus CTLA-4 blockade in lung cancer. Assay used: immunoSEQ multiplex PCR; TCRdb lists only in-frame clones, some missing. Among tens of thousands of clones listed, 60% to 85% were seen once. The sample was peripheral blood, taken from a patient treated with radiotherapy plus ipilimumab. The source is a human donor with non-small cell lung cancer who had a partial response to radiotherapy plus ipilimumab. Some clones in this sample may be carry-over from other donors' samples.

The CDR3 protein is CASSLQTSGGADTQYF. The DNA for the CDR3 is TGTGCCAGCAGCTTACAGACTAGCGGGGGCGCAGATACGCAGTATTTT. The rearrangement links TRBV7-2 to TRBJ2-3; 12 bases fit TRBD2. CDR1 is SGHTA and CDR2 is FQGNSA in the germline V gene. The CDR3 contains 16 residues. J was trimmed by 4 bases and V by 2 bases; bases with no gene match: 4. Together with reference TRBV7-2 and TRBJ2-3, the CDR3 gives the full variable domain: GAGVSQSPSNKVTEKGKDVELRCDPISGHTALYWYRQSLGQGLEFLIYFQGNSAPDKSGLPSDRFSAERTGGSVSTLTIQRTQQEDSAVYLCASSLQTSGGADTQYFGPGTRLTVL.

In nucleotides, the CDR3 is TGTGCCAGCAGCCCACGCGGGGTGGGCCGGGGCACCGGGGAGCTGTTTTTT. It specifies CASSPRGVGRGTGELFF. The chain joins TRBV7-9 to TRBJ2-2; tentative D call: TRBD2 (6 bases). CDR1 is SEHNR, CDR2 FQNEAQ, per germline (reference sequence). The V end was cut by 5 bases, the J end by 4 bases, with 20 bases between. CDR3 length: 17 residues.

The chain couples TRBV28 to TRBJ2-5; TRBD2 agrees at 8 bases. The CDR3 is made up of 15 amino acids. Losses at the gene ends were 5 bases for V and 4 bases for J; bases not matched to a gene: 9. The germline V gene encodes CDR1 MDHEN and CDR2 SYDVKM. The CDR3 nucleotides read TGTGCCAGCAGTGAGGAGCGGGAGACCCGAGAGACCCAGTACTTC. Its translation is CASSEERETRETQYF.